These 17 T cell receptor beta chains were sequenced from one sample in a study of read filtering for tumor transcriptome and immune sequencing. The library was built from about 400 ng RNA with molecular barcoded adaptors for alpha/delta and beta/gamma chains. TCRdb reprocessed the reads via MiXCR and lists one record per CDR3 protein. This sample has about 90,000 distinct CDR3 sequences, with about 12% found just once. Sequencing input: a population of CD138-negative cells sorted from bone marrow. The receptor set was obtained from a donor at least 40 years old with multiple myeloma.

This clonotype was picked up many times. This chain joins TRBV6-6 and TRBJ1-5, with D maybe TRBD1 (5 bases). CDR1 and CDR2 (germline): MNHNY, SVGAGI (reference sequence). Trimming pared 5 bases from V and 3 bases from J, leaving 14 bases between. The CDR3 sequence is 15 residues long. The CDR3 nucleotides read TGTGCCAGCAGTACGTCCGAGGGGCCCAATCAGCCCCAGCATTTT. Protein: CASSTSEGPNQPQHF.

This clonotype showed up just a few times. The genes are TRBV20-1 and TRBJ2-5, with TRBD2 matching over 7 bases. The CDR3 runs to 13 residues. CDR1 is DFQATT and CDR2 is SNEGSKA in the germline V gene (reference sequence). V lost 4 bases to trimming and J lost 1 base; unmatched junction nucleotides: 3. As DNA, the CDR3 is TGCAGTGCTAAGCGGGGCCGCCAAGAGACCCAGTACTTC. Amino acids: CSAKRGRQETQYF.

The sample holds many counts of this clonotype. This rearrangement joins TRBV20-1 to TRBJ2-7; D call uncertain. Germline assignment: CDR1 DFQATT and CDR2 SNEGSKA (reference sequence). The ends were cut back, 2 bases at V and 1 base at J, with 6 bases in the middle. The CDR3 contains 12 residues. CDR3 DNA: TGCAGTGCTAGAAGGCAGTCCTACGAGCAGTACTTC. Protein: CSARRQSYEQYF.

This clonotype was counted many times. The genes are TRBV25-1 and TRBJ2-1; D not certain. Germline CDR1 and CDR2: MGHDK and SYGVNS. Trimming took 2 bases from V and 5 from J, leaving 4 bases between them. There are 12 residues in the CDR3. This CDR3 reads CASSEGNNEQFF. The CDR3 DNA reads TGTGCCAGCAGTGAAGGGAACAATGAGCAGTTCTTC.

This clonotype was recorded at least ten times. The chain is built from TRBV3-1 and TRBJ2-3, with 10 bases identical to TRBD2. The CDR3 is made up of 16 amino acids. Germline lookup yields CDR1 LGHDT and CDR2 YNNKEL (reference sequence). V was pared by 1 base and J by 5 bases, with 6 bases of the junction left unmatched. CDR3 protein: CASSQGLAGLGDTQYF. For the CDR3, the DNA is TGTGCCAGCAGCCAAGGACTAGCGGGTCTTGGAGATACGCAGTATTTT.

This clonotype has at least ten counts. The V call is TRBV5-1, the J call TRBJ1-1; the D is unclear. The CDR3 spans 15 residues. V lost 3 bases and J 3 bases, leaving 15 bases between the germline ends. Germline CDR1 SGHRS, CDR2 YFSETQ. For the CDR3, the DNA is TGCGCCAGCAGCTCAAGACCATCGAGGGACACTGAAGCTTTCTTT. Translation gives CASSSRPSRDTEAFF.

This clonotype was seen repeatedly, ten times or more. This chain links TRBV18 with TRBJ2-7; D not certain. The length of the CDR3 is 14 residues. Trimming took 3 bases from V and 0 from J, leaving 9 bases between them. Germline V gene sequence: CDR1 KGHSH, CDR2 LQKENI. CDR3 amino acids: CASSPDLSSYEQYF. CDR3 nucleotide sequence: TGTGCCAGCTCACCCGACCTTAGCTCCTACGAGCAGTACTTC. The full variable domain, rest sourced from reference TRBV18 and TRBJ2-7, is NAGVMQNPRHLVRRRGQEARLRCSPMKGHSHVYWYRQLPEEGLKFMVYLQKENIIDESGMPKERFSAEFPKEGPSILRIQQVVRGDSAAYFCASSPDLSSYEQYFGPGTRLTVT.

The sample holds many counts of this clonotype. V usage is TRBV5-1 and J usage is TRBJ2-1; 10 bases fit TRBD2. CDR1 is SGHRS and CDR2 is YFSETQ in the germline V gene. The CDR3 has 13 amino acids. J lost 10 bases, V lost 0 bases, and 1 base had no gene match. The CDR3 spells CASSLVLAGEQFF. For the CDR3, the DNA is TGCGCCAGCAGCTTGGTACTAGCGGGAGAGCAGTTCTTC.

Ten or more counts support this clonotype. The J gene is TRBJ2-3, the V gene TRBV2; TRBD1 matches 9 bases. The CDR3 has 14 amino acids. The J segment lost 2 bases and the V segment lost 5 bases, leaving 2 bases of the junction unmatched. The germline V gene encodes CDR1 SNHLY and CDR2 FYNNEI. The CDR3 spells CASSRDRATDTQYF. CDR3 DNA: TGTGCCAGCAGTCGGGACAGGGCCACAGATACGCAGTATTTT.

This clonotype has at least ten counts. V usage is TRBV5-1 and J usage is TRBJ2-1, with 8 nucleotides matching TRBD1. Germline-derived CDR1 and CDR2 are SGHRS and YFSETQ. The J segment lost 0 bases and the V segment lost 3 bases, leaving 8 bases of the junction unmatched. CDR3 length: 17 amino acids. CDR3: CASSYYQGASSYNEQFF. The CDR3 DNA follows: TGCGCCAGCAGCTATTATCAGGGGGCCAGCTCCTACAATGAGCAGTTCTTC. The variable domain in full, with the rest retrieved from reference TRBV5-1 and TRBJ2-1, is KAGVTQTPRYLIKTRGQQVTLSCSPISGHRSVSWYQQTPGQGLQFLFEYFSETQRNKGNFPGRFSGRQFSNSRSEMNVSTLELGDSALYLCASSYYQGASSYNEQFFGPGTRLTVL.

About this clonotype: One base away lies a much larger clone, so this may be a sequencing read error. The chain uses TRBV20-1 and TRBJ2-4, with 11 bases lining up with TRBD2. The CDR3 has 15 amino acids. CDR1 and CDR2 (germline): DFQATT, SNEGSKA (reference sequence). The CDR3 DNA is TGCAGTGCACGACTAGCGGGAACTTCAGAAAACATTCGGTACTTC. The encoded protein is CSARLAGTSENIRYF.

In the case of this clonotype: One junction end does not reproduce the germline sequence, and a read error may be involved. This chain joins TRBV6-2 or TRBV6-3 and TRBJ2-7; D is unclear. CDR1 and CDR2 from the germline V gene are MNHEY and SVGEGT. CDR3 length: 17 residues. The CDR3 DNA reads TGTGCCAGCAGTTACCCAACTTGCGGTGAAAGCACCTACGAGCAGTACTTT. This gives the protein CASSYPTCGESTYEQYF.

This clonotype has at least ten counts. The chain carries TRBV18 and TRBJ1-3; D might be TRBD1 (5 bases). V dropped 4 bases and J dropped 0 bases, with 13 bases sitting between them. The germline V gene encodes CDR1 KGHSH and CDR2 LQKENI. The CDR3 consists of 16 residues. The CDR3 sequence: CASSREGPGSGNTIYF. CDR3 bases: TGTGCCAGCTCACGGGAGGGGCCCGGCTCTGGAAACACCATATATTTT.

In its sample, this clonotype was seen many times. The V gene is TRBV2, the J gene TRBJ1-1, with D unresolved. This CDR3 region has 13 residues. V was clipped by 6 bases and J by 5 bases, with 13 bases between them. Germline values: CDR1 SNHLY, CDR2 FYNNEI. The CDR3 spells CASSALEGTEAFF. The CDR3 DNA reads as TGTGCCAGCAGCGCCCTGGAGGGTACTGAAGCTTTCTTT.

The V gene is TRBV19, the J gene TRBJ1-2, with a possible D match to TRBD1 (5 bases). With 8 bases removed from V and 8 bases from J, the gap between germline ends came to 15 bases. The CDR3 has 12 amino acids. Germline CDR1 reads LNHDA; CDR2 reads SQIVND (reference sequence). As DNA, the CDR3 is TGTGCCAGTGCACCGGGGGTTCGGGGCTACACCTTC. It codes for CASAPGVRGYTF.

The CDR3 loop is CASSVRESSGNTIYF. The CDR3 DNA sequence: TGTGCCAGCAGCGTCCGGGAGAGCTCTGGAAACACCATATATTTT. The J gene is TRBJ1-3, the V gene TRBV9; unclear D gene. This CDR3 has 15 amino acids. Germline V gives CDR1 SGDLS, CDR2 YYNGEE. The V end lost 2 bases, the J end lost 0 bases, and 9 bases lay between the germline ends.

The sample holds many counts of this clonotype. CDR3 bases: TGTGCCAGCAGCTTAGCCCTATGGGGACAGTTGAACACTGAAGCTTTCTTT. This codes for CASSLALWGQLNTEAFF. The chain uses TRBV7-8 and TRBJ1-1; 7 bases match TRBD1. Germline values: CDR1 SGHVS, CDR2 FQNEAQ. The J segment lost 0 bases and the V segment lost 0 bases, leaving 7 bases of the junction unmatched. The length of the CDR3 is 17 residues.